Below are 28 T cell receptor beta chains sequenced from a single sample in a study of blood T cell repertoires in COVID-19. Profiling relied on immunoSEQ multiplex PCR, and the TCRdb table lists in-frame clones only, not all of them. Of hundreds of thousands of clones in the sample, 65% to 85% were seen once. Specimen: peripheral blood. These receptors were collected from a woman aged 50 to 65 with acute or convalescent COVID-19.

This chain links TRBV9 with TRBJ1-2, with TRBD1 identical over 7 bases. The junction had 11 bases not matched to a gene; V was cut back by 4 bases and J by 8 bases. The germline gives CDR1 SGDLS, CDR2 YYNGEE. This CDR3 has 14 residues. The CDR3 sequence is CASSHRQGMEGYTF. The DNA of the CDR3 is TGTGCCAGCAGCCACCGACAGGGAATGGAGGGCTACACCTTC.

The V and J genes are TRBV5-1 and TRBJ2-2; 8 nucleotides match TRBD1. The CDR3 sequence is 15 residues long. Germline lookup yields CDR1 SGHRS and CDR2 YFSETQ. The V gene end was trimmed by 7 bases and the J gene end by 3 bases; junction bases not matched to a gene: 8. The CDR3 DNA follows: TGCGCCAGCGAAGGGACAGGCCTTGACACCGGGGAGCTGTTTTTT. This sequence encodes CASEGTGLDTGELFF.

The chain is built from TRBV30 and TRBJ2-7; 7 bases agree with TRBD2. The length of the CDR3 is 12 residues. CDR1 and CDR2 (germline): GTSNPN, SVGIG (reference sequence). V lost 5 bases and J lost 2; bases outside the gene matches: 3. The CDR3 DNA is TGTGCCTGGTCTGGACTAGCCTACGAGCAGTACTTC. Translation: CAWSGLAYEQYF.

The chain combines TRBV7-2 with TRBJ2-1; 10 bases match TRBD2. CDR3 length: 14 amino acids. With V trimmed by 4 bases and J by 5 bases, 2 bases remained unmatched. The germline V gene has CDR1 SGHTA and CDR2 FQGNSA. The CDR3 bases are TGTGCCAGCAGCTACGGGACTAGCGACAATGAGCAGTTCTTC. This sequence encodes CASSYGTSDNEQFF.

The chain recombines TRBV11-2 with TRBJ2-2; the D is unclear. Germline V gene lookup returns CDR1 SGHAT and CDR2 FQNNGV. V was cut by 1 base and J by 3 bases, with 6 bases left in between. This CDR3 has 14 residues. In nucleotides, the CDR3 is TGTGCCAGCAGCTTAGCCTACCACACCGGGGAGCTGTTTTTT. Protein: CASSLAYHTGELFF.

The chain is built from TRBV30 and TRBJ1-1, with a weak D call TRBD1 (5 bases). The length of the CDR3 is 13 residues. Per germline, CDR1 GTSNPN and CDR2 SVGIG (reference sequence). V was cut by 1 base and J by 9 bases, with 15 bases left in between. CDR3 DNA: TGTGCCTGGAGTGAACCGGGACTGGGACAAGCTTTCTTT. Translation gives CAWSEPGLGQAFF.

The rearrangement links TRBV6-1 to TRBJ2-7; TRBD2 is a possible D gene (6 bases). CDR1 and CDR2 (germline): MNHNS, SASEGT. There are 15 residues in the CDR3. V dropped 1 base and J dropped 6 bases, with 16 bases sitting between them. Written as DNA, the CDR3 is TGTGCCAGCAGTGAAGTGATGGGAGGTGCCATCGAGCAGTACTTC. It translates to CASSEVMGGAIEQYF.

Here the CDR3 reads CATSGDTSGRPIEQYF. CDR3 DNA: TGTGCCACCAGTGGCGATACTAGCGGGAGGCCTATCGAGCAGTACTTC. V and J are TRBV24-1 and TRBJ2-7; TRBD2 matches 12 bases. CDR3 size: 16 residues. CDR1 and CDR2 (germline): KGHDR, SFDVKD. V shed 5 bases and J 6 bases; nucleotides not matched to a gene: 10.

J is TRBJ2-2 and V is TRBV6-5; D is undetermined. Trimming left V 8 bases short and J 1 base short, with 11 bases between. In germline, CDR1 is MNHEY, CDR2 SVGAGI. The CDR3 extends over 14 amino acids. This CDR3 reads CASVPSVNTGELFF. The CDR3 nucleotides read TGTGCCAGCGTACCGTCGGTGAACACCGGGGAGCTGTTTTTT.

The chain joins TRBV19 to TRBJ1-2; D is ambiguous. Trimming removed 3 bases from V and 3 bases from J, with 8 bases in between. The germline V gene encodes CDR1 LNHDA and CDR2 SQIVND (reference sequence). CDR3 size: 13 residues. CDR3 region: CASSIREDYGYTF. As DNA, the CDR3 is TGTGCCAGTAGTATCCGGGAAGACTATGGCTACACCTTC.

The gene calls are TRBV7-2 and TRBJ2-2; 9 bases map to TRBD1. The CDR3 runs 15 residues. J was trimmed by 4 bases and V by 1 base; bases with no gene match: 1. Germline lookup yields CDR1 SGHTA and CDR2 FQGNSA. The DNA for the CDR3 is TGTGCCAGCAGCTTAGGACAGGGGGGCACCGGGGAGCTGTTTTTT. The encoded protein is CASSLGQGGTGELFF.

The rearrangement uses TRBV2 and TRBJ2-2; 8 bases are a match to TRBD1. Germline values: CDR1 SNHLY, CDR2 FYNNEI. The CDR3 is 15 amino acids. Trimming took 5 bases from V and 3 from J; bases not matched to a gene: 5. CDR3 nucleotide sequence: TGTGCCAGCAGTTTGACAGGGGCCCACACCGGGGAGCTGTTTTTT. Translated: CASSLTGAHTGELFF. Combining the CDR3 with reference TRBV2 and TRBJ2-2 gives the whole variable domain EPEVTQTPSHQVTQMGQEVILRCVPISNHLYFYWYRQILGQKVEFLVSFYNNEISEKSEIFDDQFSVERPDGSNFTLKIRSTKLEDSAMYFCASSLTGAHTGELFFGEGSRLTVL.

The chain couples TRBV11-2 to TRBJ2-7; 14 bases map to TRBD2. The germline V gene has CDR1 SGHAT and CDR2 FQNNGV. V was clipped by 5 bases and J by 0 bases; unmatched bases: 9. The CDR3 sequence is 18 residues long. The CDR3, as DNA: TGTGCCAGCAGCCCACGGGGACTAGCGGGAGAACCCTCCTACGAGCAGTACTTC. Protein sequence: CASSPRGLAGEPSYEQYF. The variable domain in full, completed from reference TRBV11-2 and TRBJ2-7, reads EAGVAQSPRYKIIEKRQSVAFWCNPISGHATLYWYQQILGQGPKLLIQFQNNGVVDDSQLPKDRFSAERLKGVDSTLKIQPAKLEDSAVYLCASSPRGLAGEPSYEQYFGPGTRLTVT.

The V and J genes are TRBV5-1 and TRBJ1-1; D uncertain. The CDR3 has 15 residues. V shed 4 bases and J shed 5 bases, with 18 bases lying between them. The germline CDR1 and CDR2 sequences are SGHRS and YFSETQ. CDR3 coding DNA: TGCGCCAGCAGCCCTACTGTGACTTCTGGGACTGAAGCTTTCTTT. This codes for CASSPTVTSGTEAFF.

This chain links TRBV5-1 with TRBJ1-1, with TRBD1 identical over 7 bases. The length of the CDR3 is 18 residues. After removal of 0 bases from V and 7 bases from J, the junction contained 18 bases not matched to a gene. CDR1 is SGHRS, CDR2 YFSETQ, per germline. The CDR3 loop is CASSLEGLRGFRDNEAFF. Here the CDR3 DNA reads TGCGCCAGCAGCTTGGAGGGCCTCAGGGGGTTTCGGGACAATGAAGCTTTCTTT.

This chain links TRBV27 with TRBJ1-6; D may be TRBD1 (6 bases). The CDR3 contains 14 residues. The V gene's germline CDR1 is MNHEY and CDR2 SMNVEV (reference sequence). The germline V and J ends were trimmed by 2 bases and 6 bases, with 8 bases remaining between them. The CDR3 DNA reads TGTGCCAGCAGTTTACGGGGGGCTAATTCACCCCTCCACTTT. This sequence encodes CASSLRGANSPLHF.

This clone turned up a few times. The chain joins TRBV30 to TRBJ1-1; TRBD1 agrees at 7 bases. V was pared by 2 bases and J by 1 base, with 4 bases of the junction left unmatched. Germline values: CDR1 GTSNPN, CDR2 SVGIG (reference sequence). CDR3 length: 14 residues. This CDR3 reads CAWSKGQKNTEAFF. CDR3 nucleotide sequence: TGTGCCTGGAGTAAGGGACAGAAGAACACTGAAGCTTTCTTT.

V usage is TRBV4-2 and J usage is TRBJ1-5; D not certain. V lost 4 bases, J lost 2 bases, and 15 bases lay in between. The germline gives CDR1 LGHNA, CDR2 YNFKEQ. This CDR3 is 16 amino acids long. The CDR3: CASSPGLGGGNQPQHF. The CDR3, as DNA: TGTGCCAGCAGCCCGGGCCTGGGAGGCGGCAATCAGCCCCAGCATTTT.

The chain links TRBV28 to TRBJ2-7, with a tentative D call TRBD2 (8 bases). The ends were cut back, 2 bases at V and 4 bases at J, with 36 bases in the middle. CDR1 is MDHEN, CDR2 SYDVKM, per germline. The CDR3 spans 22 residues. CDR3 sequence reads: CASSLPPLGRGKRSGKGYEQYF. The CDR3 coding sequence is TGTGCCAGCAGTTTACCCCCCCTGGGCAGGGGGAAACGTAGCGGGAAGGGGTACGAGCAGTACTTC.

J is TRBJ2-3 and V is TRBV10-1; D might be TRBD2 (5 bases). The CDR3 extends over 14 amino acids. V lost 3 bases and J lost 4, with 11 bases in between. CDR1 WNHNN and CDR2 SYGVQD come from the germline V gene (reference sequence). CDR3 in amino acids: CASSDSRAADTQYF. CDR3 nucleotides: TGCGCCAGCAGTGACTCGCGGGCGGCAGATACGCAGTATTTT.

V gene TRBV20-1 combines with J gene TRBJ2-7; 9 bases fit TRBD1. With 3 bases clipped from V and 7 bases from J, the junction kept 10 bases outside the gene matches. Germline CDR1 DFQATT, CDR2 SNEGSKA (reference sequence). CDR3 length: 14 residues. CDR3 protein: CSASVKQGAREQYF. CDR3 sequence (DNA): TGCAGTGCTAGTGTAAAACAGGGGGCGCGGGAGCAGTACTTC.

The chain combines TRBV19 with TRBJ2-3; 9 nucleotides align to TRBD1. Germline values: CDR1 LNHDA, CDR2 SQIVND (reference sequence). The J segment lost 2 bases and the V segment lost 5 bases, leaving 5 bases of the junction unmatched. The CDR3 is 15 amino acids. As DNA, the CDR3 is TGTGCCAGTAGTCGGGGACAGGGAACCACAGATACGCAGTATTTT. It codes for CASSRGQGTTDTQYF.

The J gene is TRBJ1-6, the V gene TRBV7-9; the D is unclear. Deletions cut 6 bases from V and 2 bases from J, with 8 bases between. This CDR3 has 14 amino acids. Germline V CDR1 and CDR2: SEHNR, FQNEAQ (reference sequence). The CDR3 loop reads CASSRDTYNSPLHF. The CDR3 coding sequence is TGTGCCAGCAGTCGCGACACCTATAATTCACCCCTCCACTTT.

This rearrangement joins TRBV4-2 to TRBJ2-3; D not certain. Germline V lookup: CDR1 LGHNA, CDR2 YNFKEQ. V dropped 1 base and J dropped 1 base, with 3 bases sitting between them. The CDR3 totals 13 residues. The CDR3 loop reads CASSQAGTDTQYF. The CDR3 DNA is TGTGCCAGCAGCCAAGCCGGCACAGATACGCAGTATTTT.

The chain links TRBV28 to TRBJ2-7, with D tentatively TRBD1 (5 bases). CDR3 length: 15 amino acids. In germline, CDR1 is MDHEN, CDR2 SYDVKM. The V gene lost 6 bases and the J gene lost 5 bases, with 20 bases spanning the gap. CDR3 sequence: CASSPSATVRHEQYF. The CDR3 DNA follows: TGTGCCAGCAGCCCCTCCGCGACAGTACGGCACGAGCAGTACTTC.

The CDR3 loop is CASRGQGDSNYGYTF. Written as DNA, the CDR3 is TGTGCCAGTAGGGGACAGGGGGACTCTAACTATGGCTACACCTTC. The rearrangement joins TRBV19 to TRBJ1-2; 11 bases match TRBD1. The trim removed 6 bases at V and 0 bases at J, leaving 3 bases unmatched. From germline, CDR1 is LNHDA and CDR2 SQIVND (reference sequence). The CDR3 extends over 15 amino acids.

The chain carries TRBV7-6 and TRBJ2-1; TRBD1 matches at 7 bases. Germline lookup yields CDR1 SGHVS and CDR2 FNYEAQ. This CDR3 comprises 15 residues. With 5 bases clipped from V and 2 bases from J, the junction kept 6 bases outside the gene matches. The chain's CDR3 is CASSPGQTAYNEQFF. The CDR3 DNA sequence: TGTGCCAGCAGCCCGGGACAGACGGCCTACAATGAGCAGTTCTTC.

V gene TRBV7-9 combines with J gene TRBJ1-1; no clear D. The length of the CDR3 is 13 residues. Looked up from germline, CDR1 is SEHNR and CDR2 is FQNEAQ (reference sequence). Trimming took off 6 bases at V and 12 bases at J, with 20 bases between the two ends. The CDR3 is CASSSPMTGETFF. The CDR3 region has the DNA TGTGCCAGCAGTTCCCCGATGACCGGGGAGACTTTCTTT.